This entry lists 18 T cell receptor beta chains sequenced from one sample in a study of blood T cell repertoires in COVID-19. Produced via immunoSEQ multiplex PCR; TCRdb's table is partial and in-frame only. Of 100,000 to 150,000 clones listed, 85% are singletons. The sequenced material came from peripheral blood. These receptors were obtained from an older man with active or convalescent COVID-19.

The chain links TRBV18 to TRBJ2-3; TRBD2 aligns across 10 bases. The germline gives CDR1 KGHSH, CDR2 LQKENI. The length of the CDR3 is 17 residues. The ends lost 0 bases at V and 5 bases at J; junction bases unmatched: 8. The CDR3 sequence: CASSPPASGGAGDTQYF. CDR3 coding DNA: TGTGCCAGCTCACCACCGGCAAGCGGGGGGGCGGGAGATACGCAGTATTTT.

The chain joins TRBV9 to TRBJ2-1; no reliable D call. Trimming left V 4 bases short and J 6 bases short, with 14 bases between. CDR3 length equals 14 residues. Germline V gene sequence: CDR1 SGDLS, CDR2 YYNGEE. In DNA, the CDR3 is TGTGCCAGCAGCCCCCGGAACCAGGTCAATGAGCAGTTCTTC. This codes for CASSPRNQVNEQFF.

The gene calls are TRBV9 and TRBJ2-3; TRBD2 might be the D (6 bases). The CDR3 contains 16 residues. Trimming took 4 bases from V and 2 from J, leaving 17 bases between them. CDR1 and CDR2 from the germline V gene are SGDLS and YYNGEE. CDR3 loop: CASSSRGGQNTDTQYF. As DNA, the CDR3 is TGTGCCAGCAGCTCAAGAGGAGGGCAAAACACAGATACGCAGTATTTT.

The chain couples TRBV25-1 to TRBJ2-4; 9 positions agree with TRBD2. V dropped 4 bases and J dropped 3; count of bases not matched to a gene: 4. This CDR3 spans 15 amino acids. Looked up from germline, CDR1 is MGHDK and CDR2 is SYGVNS. The chain's CDR3 is CASSVAGGRKNIQYF. The CDR3 region has the DNA TGTGCCAGCAGTGTCGCGGGGGGGCGCAAAAACATTCAGTACTTC. Together with reference TRBV25-1 and TRBJ2-4, the CDR3 gives the full variable domain: EADIYQTPRYLVIGTGKKITLECSQTMGHDKMYWYQQDPGMELHLIHYSYGVNSTEKGDLSSESTVSRIRTEHFPLTLESARPSHTSQYLCASSVAGGRKNIQYFGAGTRLSVL.

The rearrangement links TRBV5-4 to TRBJ2-2, with D possibly being TRBD1 (6 bases). This CDR3 has 15 residues. Trimming removed 2 bases from V and 5 bases from J, with 13 bases in between. CDR1 is SGHNT, CDR2 YYREEE, per germline (reference sequence). CDR3 DNA: TGTGCCAGCAGCTTTACGACAGGCGGTACCGGGGAGCTGTTTTTT. This codes for CASSFTTGGTGELFF.

The V call is TRBV19, the J call TRBJ2-7; a possible D gene is TRBD2 (5 bases). The CDR3 has 14 amino acids. The V gene's germline CDR1 is LNHDA and CDR2 SQIVND (reference sequence). With 5 bases removed from V and 2 bases from J, the gap between germline ends came to 13 bases. The CDR3 is CASSESPGTYEQYF. The CDR3 region has the DNA TGTGCCAGTAGTGAGTCCCCCGGGACCTACGAGCAGTACTTC.

This chain joins TRBV7-8 and TRBJ1-4, with 8 bases aligning to TRBD1. J was trimmed by 6 bases and V by 5 bases; bases with no gene match: 5. The germline V gene has CDR1 SGHVS and CDR2 FQNEAQ. The CDR3 has 14 residues. CDR3 coding DNA: TGTGCCAGCAGCCACGGACAGGGTTATGAAAAACTGTTTTTT. This encodes CASSHGQGYEKLFF.

This chain connects TRBV13 to TRBJ1-4; 11 bases fit TRBD1. Unmatched junction bases numbered 4, after V lost 5 bases and J lost 8 bases. The CDR3 has 14 residues. Germline values: CDR1 PRHDT, CDR2 FYEKMQ (reference sequence). Written as DNA, the CDR3 is TGTGCCAGCAGCACCGGGACAGGGGGAGAAAAACTGTTTTTT. It translates to CASSTGTGGEKLFF.

This clone was observed once. V gene TRBV7-2 combines with J gene TRBJ2-1; TRBD2 agrees at 8 bases. The junction had 16 bases not matched to a gene; V was cut back by 11 bases and J by 10 bases. This CDR3 comprises 14 residues. Germline CDR1 and CDR2: SGHTA and FQGNSA. CDR3 sequence: CASQPQSGSGEQFF. CDR3 nucleotides: TGTGCCTCACAACCTCAAAGCGGGAGTGGGGAGCAGTTCTTC.

This clone has a single count. This rearrangement joins TRBV6-6 to TRBJ1-2; D may be TRBD1 (5 bases). CDR3 length: 13 amino acids. Germline assignment: CDR1 MNHNY and CDR2 SVGAGI (reference sequence). V lost 6 bases, J lost 8 bases, and 16 bases lay in between. CDR3 loop: CASSLRQINGYTF. DNA for the CDR3: TGTGCCAGCAGCCTAAGACAGATTAACGGCTACACCTTC.

This chain links TRBV5-1 with TRBJ1-4; perhaps TRBD1 as D (5 bases). Trimming removed 0 bases from V and 8 bases from J, with 14 bases in between. The CDR3 extends over 15 amino acids. CDR1 is SGHRS and CDR2 is YFSETQ in the germline V gene. The CDR3 DNA follows: TGCGCCAGCAGCTTGGGTGACAGAGAAGGGGAAAAACTGTTTTTT. Amino acids: CASSLGDREGEKLFF.

V gene TRBV19 combines with J gene TRBJ2-7; a weak D match, TRBD1 (6 bases). Trimming shortened V by 3 bases and J by 4 bases, and 16 bases separated the two germline ends. Germline lookup yields CDR1 LNHDA and CDR2 SQIVND (reference sequence). The CDR3 is 15 amino acids. The CDR3 loop is CASSIRVQGTYEQYF. The CDR3 nucleotides are TGTGCCAGTAGTATCAGGGTCCAGGGGACGTACGAGCAGTACTTC. Supplemented by reference TRBV19 and TRBJ2-7, the full variable domain reads DGGITQSPKYLFRKEGQNVTLSCEQNLNHDAMYWYRQDPGQGLRLIYYSQIVNDFQKGDIAEGYSVSREKKESFPLTVTSAQKNPTAFYLCASSIRVQGTYEQYFGPGTRLTVT.

The chain joins TRBV5-3 to TRBJ2-3; D is unresolved. TRBV5-3 is flagged as an ORF with uncertain function. The V end lost 1 base, the J end lost 0 bases, and 12 bases lay between the germline ends. There are 16 residues in the CDR3. The CDR3 reads CARSLTVDSSTDTQYF. The CDR3 coding sequence is TGTGCCAGAAGCTTGACAGTTGATTCTAGCACAGATACGCAGTATTTT.

The rearrangement uses TRBV6-1 and TRBJ1-1; 8 bases line up with TRBD1. The CDR3 covers 14 residues. Germline V gives CDR1 MNHNS, CDR2 SASEGT. The junction had 5 bases not matched to a gene; V was cut back by 3 bases and J by 5 bases. The CDR3 nucleotides are TGTGCCAGCAGTGAGCGGACAGGGATGACTGAAGCTTTCTTT. Translating gives CASSERTGMTEAFF.

The chain is built from TRBV5-4 and TRBJ2-4; tentatively, D is TRBD2 (5 bases). The CDR3 has 14 residues. Germline CDR1 and CDR2: SGHNT and YYREEE (reference sequence). The V end was cut by 4 bases, the J end by 7 bases, with 15 bases between. CDR3: CASSPSRVWNIQYF. In DNA form, the CDR3 reads TGTGCCAGCAGCCCCTCGCGGGTGTGGAACATTCAGTACTTC.

The sample holds one count of this clone. The gene calls are TRBV11-2 and TRBJ1-5; D call uncertain. Deletions cut 5 bases from V and 5 bases from J, with 10 bases between. Germline V gene lookup returns CDR1 SGHAT and CDR2 FQNNGV. The CDR3 totals 13 residues. The CDR3: CASSRSLDQPQHF. Written as DNA, the CDR3 is TGTGCCAGCAGCCGTTCCTTAGATCAGCCCCAGCATTTT. Filled out from reference TRBV11-2 and TRBJ1-5, the complete variable domain reads EAGVAQSPRYKIIEKRQSVAFWCNPISGHATLYWYQQILGQGPKLLIQFQNNGVVDDSQLPKDRFSAERLKGVDSTLKIQPAKLEDSAVYLCASSRSLDQPQHFGDGTRLSIL.

The chain has TRBV6-1 and TRBJ1-6; D possibly corresponds to TRBD1 (6 bases). Germline CDR1 and CDR2: MNHNS and SASEGT. V was clipped by 3 bases and J by 5 bases, with 11 bases between them. CDR3 size: 15 residues. CDR3 bases: TGTGCCAGCAGTGATTTGGGGGGGCATAATTCACCCCTCCACTTT. Amino acid sequence: CASSDLGGHNSPLHF.

This clone came up a few times. This sequence joins TRBV29-1 and TRBJ2-1; 11 bases line up with TRBD1. Per germline, CDR1 SQVTM and CDR2 ANQGSEA. V lost 2 bases to trimming and J lost 6 bases; unmatched junction nucleotides: 3. The CDR3 covers 14 residues. The CDR3 region is CSVEWGQGGNEQFF. CDR3 nucleotide sequence: TGCAGCGTTGAATGGGGACAGGGGGGCAATGAGCAGTTCTTC.